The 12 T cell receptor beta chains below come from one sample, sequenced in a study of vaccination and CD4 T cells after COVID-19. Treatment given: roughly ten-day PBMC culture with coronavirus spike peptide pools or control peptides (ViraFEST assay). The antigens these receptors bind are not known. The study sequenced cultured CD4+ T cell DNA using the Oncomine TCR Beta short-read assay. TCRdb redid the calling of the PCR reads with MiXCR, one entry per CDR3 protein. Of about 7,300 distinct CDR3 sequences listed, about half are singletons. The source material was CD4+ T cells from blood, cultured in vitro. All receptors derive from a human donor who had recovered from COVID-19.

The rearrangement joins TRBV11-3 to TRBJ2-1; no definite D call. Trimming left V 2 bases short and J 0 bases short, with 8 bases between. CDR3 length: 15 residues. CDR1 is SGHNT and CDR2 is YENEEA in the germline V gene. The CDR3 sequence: CASSLIVSSYNEQFF. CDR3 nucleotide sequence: TGTGCCAGCAGCTTAATAGTGAGCTCCTACAATGAGCAGTTCTTC.

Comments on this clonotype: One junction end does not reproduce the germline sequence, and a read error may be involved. The CDR3 region is CASGGTGNSPLHF. CDR3 in DNA: TGTGCCAGCGGAGGGACAGGGAATTCGCCCCTCCACTTT. The chain has TRBV6-1 and TRBJ1-6; 9 positions agree with TRBD1. The CDR3 has 13 amino acids. CDR1 MNHNS and CDR2 SASEGT come from the germline V gene.

DNA for the CDR3: TGTGCCAGAACCGGGACCTCCTACGAGCAGTACTTC. Its translation: CARTGTSYEQYF. The chain carries TRBV6-1 and TRBJ2-7, with D perhaps being TRBD1 or TRBD2 (5 bases each). Trimming cost V 9 bases and J 0 bases, with 9 bases left between them. The V gene's germline CDR1 is MNHNS and CDR2 SASEGT. The CDR3 is 12 residues long.

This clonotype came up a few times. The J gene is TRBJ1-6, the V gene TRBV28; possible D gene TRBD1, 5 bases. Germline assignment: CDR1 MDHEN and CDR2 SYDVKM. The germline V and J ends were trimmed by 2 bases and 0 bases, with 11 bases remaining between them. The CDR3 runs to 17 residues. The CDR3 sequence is CASSLEGTSSYNSPLHF. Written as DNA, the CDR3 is TGTGCCAGCAGTTTAGAGGGGACCAGCTCCTATAATTCACCCCTCCACTTT.

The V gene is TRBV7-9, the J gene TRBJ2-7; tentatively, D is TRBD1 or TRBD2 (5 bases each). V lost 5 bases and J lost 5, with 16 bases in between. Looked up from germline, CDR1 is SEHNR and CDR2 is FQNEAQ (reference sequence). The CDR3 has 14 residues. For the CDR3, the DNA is TGTGCCAGCAGCATAACGGGACCGTCCAACGAGCAGTACTTC. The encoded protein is CASSITGPSNEQYF.

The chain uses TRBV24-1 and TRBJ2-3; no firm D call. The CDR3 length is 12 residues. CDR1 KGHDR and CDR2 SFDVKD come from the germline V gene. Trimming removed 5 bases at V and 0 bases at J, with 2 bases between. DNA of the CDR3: TGTGCCACCAGTGCGAGCACAGATACGCAGTATTTT. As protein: CATSASTDTQYF.

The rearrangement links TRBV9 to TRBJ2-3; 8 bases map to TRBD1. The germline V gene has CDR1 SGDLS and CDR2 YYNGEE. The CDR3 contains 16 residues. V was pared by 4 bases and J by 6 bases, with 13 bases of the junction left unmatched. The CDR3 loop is CASSYRGQGGSDTQYF. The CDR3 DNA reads TGTGCCAGCAGCTATAGAGGACAGGGTGGCTCCGATACGCAGTATTTT. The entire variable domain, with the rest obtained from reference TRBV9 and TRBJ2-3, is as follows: DSGVTQTPKHLITATGQRVTLRCSPRSGDLSVYWYQQSLDQGLQFLIQYYNGEERAKGNILERFSAQQFPDLHSELNLSSLELGDSALYFCASSYRGQGGSDTQYFGPGTRLTVL.

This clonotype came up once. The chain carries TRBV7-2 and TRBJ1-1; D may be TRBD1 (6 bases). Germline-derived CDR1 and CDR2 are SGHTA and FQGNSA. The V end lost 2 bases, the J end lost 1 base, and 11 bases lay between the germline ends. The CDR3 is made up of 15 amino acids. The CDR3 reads CASSLSGAGNTEAFF. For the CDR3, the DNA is TGTGCCAGCAGCTTATCGGGGGCGGGGAACACTGAAGCTTTCTTT.

Here the CDR3 DNA reads TGTGCCAGCAGCCCCAGGGGGGACTTCAACACTGAAGCTTTCTTT. Translating it yields CASSPRGDFNTEAFF. This sequence joins TRBV11-3 and TRBJ1-1; 7 bases line up with TRBD1. Germline values: CDR1 SGHNT, CDR2 YENEEA. With V trimmed by 5 bases and J by 2 bases, 8 bases remained unmatched. The CDR3 length is 15 residues.

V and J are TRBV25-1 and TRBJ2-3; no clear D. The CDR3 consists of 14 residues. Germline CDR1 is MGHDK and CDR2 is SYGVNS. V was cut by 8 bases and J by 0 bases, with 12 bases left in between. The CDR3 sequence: CASLGITSTDTQYF. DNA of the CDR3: TGTGCCAGCTTGGGAATTACTAGCACAGATACGCAGTATTTT.

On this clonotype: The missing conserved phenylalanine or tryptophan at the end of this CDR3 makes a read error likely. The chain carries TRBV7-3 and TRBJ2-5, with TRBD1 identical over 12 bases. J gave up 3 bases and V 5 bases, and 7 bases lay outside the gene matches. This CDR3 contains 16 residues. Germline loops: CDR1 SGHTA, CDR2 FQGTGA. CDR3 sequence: CASSPSGTGGEETQYL. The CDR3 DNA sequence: TGTGCCAGCAGCCCCTCTGGGACAGGGGGCGAAGAGACCCAGTACCTC.

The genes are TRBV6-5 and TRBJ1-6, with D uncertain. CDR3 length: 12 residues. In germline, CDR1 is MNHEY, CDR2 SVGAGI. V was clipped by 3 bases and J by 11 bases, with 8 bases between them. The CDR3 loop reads CASSYGPAPLHF. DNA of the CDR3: TGTGCCAGCAGTTATGGGCCGGCACCCCTCCACTTT.